Ten or more counts support the clone carrying this T cell receptor (beta chain). Its antigen is as yet unknown. This entry is derived from a study of T cells in Graves' hyperthyroidism and ophthalmopathy. Regions amplified from RNA transcripts were the TCR beta CDR3 regions. With the HTBI primer set, the TCR CDR3 went through a first round of RT-PCR. Each CDR3 protein is one row after TCRdb ran MiXCR on the multiplex PCR reads. The data contain roughly 560,000 distinct CDR3 sequences, 14% to 15% of them singletons. Germline V gene data show CDR1 as LNHDA and CDR2 as SQIVND (reference sequence). This CDR3 comprises 15 residues. V was trimmed by 3 bases and J by 2 bases, leaving 11 bases between them. Study-wide results and caveats: Most expanded thyroid clonotypes above 0.001 also appeared in blood.

Sequencing input: blood. This receptor was taken from a woman aged 40 to 50 with Graves' ophthalmopathy. This chain joins TRBV19 and TRBJ2-4; D might be TRBD2 (5 bases). CDR3 sequence (DNA): TGTGCCAGTAGTATGGGTCCGGGGTCCAAAAACATTCAGTACTTC. Protein sequence: CASSMGPGSKNIQYF.